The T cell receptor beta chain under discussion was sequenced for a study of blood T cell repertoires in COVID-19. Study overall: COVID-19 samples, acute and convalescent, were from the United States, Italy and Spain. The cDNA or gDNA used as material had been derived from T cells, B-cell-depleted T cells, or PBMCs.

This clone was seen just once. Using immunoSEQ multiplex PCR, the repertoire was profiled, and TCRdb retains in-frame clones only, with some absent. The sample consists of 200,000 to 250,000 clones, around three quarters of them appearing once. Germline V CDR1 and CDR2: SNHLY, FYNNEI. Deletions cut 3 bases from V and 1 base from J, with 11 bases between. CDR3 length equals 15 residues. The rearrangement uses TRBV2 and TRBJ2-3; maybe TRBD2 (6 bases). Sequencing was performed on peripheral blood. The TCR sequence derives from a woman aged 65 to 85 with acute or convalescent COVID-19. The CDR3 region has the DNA TGTGCCAGCAGTGACGGGGGACGGGGCACAGATACGCAGTATTTT. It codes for CASSDGGRGTDTQYF.